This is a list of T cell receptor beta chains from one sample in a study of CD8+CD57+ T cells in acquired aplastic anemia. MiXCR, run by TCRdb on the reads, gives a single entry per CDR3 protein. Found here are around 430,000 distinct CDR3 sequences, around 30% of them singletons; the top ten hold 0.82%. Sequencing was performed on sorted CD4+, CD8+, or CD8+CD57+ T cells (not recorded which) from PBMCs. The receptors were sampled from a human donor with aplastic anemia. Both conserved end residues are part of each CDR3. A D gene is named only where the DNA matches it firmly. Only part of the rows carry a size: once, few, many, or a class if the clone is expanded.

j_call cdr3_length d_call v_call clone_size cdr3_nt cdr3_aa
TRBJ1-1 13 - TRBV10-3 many TGTGCCATCAGTGAGGATCCTAACACTGAAGCTTTCTTT CAISEDPNTEAFF
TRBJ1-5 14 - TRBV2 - TGTGCCAGCAGTGAATGGGCTAGCAATCAGCCCCAGCATTTT CASSEWASNQPQHF
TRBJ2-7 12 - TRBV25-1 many TGTGCCAGCAGTGCTGCGGTCTACGAGCAGTACTTC CASSAAVYEQYF
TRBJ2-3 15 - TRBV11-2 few TGTGCCAGCAGCTTAGACAGGGTTAGCACAGATACGCAGTATTTT CASSLDRVSTDTQYF
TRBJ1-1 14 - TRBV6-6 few TGTGCCAGCAGTTACGTCGGGGTAGGGACTGAAGCTTTCTTT CASSYVGVGTEAFF
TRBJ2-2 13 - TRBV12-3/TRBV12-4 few TGTGCCAGCAGAACAGGGTGGACCGGGGAGCTGTTTTTT CASRTGWTGELFF
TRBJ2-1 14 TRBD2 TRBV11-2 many TGTGCCAGCACTAGCGGGGGAGCTTACAATGAGCAGTTCTTC CASTSGGAYNEQFF
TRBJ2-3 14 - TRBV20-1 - TGCAGTGCTAGAGATCAGAGGGGCACAGATACGCAGTATTTT CSARDQRGTDTQYF
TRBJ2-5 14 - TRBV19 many TGTGCCAGTAGGGTCGACAGGAGCTTCGAGACCCAGTACTTC CASRVDRSFETQYF
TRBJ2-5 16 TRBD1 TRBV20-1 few TGCAGTGCTAGAGGGACAGGGGGATGGAGGGTCGAGACCCAGTACTTC CSARGTGGWRVETQYF
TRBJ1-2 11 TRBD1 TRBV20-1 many TGCAGTGCTAAGGGGGCATATGGCTACACCTTC CSAKGAYGYTF
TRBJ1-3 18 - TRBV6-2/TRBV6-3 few TGTGCCAGCAGTTACTCGAAGCGGGGTAGTTGGTCTGGAAACACCATATATTTT CASSYSKRGSWSGNTIYF
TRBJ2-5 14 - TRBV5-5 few TGTGCCAGCAGCTTTGGGGGATCAGAAGAGACCCAGTACTTC CASSFGGSEETQYF
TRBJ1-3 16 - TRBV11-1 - TGTGCCAGCAGCCCAGGGCGTCCACAGGCTGGAAACACCATATATTTT CASSPGRPQAGNTIYF
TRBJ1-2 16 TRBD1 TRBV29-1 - TGCAGCGTTGCGGACAGGGGGCCCTCCCACCCACGGAGCTACACCTTC CSVADRGPSHPRSYTF
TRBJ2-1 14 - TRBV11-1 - TGTGCCAGCAGCTTAGAGGGACCTTCTAATGAGCAGTTCTTC CASSLEGPSNEQFF
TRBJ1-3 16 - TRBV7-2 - TGTGCCAGCAGCTTAGGCGGACGGAACTCTGGAAACACCATATATTTT CASSLGGRNSGNTIYF
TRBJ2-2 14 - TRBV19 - TGTGCCAGTAACCGGGGGCAAAACACCGGGGAGCTGTTTTTT CASNRGQNTGELFF
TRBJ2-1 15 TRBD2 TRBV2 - TGTGCCAGCAGTAACCTAGCGGGGGGATACAATGAGCAGTTCTTC CASSNLAGGYNEQFF
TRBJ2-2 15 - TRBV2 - TGTGCCAGCAGCGGTTCTAGCGCTTACACCGGGGAGCTGTTTTTT CASSGSSAYTGELFF
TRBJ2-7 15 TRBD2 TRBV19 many TGTGCCAGTAGTATCGGTAGCGGGGGACCCTACGAGCAGTACTTC CASSIGSGGPYEQYF
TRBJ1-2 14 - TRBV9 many TGTGCCAGCAGCGTAGGCGGTATGAACTATGGCTACACCTTC CASSVGGMNYGYTF
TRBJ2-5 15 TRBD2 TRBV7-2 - TGTGCCAGCAGCCCCGGACTAGCGGGAGTAGAGACCCAGTACTTC CASSPGLAGVETQYF
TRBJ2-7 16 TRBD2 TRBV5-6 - TGTGCCAGCAGCTTGTTTGCTAGCGGGGGGGTTGTCGAGCGGTACTTC CASSLFASGGVVERYF
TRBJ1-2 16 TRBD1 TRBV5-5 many TGTGCCAGCAGCTTCGGGACAGGTCGCACGGGCTATGGCTACACCTTC CASSFGTGRTGYGYTF
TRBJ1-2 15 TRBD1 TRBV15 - TGTGCCACCAGCAGCTTAGGGACAGGGGATGAATCCTACACCTTC CATSSLGTGDESYTF